The T cell receptor (beta chain) described here comes from a study of CD8 T cells in ankylosing spondylitis. The study, taken as a whole, reports: Seemingly distinctive of ankylosing spondylitis blood was a TCR beta motif formed by eight highly homologous variants. There was reportedly significant enrichment of clones that were disease-linked in matched ankylosing spondylitis synovial fluid. Earlier literature documents some of the motif variants in reactive arthritis synovial fluid and blood.

There are 17 residues in the CDR3. CDR1 is MGHRA, CDR2 YSYEKL, per germline. With 0 bases clipped from V and 3 bases from J, the junction kept 10 bases outside the gene matches. This clonotype was picked up many times. The target antigen is unknown. Libraries of TCR beta came from quantitative 5'-RACE with molecular barcodes. TCRdb used MiXCR to reprocess the 5' RACE reads, holding one entry per CDR3 protein. The sample includes 150,000 to 200,000 distinct CDR3 sequences, roughly 13% of them seen just once. Material for sequencing was blood, either unsorted or a sorted T cell fraction (not recorded which). V gene TRBV4-1 combines with J gene TRBJ2-7, with TRBD1 identical over 8 bases. The clonotype was recovered from a male donor with ankylosing spondylitis or in good health (not recorded which). The CDR3 loop reads CASSQDLRQGSNYEQYF. CDR3 nucleotides: TGCGCCAGCAGCCAAGATCTCCGACAGGGGAGTAACTACGAGCAGTACTTC.